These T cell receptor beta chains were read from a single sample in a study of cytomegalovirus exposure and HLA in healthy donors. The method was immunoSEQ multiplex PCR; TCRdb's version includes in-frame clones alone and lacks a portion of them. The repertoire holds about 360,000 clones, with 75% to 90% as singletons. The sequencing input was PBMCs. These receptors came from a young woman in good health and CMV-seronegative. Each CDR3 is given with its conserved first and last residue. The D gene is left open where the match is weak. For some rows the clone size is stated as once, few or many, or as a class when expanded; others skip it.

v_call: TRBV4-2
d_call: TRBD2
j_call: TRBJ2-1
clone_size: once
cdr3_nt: TGTGCCAGCAGCCAACGCTCCGGGACTAGCGGGGATTACAATGAGCAGTTCTTC
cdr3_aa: CASSQRSGTSGDYNEQFF

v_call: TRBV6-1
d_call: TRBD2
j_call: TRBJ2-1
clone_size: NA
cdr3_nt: TGTGCCAGCAGTGTTTGGGGGGGGAGCTCCTACAATGAGCAGTTCTTC
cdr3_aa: CASSVWGGSSYNEQFF

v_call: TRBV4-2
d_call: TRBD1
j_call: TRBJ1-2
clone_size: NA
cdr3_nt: TGTGCCAGCAGCCAAGTCCCCCTCGGGACAGCGTCGGTGGAGGGCTACACCTTC
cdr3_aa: CASSQVPLGTASVEGYTF

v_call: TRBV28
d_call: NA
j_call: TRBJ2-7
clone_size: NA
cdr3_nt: TGTGCCAGCAGTTTTCCGACAGCCCCTGGGGAACCCTACGAGCAGTACTTC
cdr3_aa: CASSFPTAPGEPYEQYF

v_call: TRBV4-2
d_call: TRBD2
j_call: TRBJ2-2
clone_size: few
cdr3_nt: TGTGCCAGCAGCCCAGGTAAGGGCGGGAGTGGAACCGAGGAGCTGTTTTTT
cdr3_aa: CASSPGKGGSGTEELFF

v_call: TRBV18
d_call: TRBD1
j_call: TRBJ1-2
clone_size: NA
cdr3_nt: TGTGCCGGCGCCGGGACAGGGGGTTATGGCTACACCTTC
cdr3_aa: CAGAGTGGYGYTF

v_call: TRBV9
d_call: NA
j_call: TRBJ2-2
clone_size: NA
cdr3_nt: TGTGCCAGCAGCGTAGACGGTCGCACCGGGGAGCTGTTTTTT
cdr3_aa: CASSVDGRTGELFF

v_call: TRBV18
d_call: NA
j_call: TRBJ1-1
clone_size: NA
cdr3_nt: TGTGCCAGCTCACCACGTATCGGAGGACGGGACACTGAAGCTTTCTTT
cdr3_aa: CASSPRIGGRDTEAFF

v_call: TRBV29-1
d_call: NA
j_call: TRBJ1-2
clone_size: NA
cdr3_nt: TGCAGCGTTGCGGGGACGGGGGGTGGCTACACCTTC
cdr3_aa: CSVAGTGGGYTF

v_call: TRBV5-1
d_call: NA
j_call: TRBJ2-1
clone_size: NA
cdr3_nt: TGCGCCAGCAGCTTGGACGAGAGCTCCTACAATGAGCAGTTCTTC
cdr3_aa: CASSLDESSYNEQFF

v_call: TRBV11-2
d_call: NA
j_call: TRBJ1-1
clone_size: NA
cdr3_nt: TGTGCCAGCAGCCCCTACAGAGGGAGGGTTAACACTGAAGCTTTCTTT
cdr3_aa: CASSPYRGRVNTEAFF

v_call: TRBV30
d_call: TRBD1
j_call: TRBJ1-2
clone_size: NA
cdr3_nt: TGTGCCTGGAGACCGGGACAGACTGGCTACACCTTC
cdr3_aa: CAWRPGQTGYTF

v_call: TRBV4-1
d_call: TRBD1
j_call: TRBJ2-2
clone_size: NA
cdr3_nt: TGCGCCAGCAGCCCCCGGGACAGGGTCACCGGGGAGCTGTTTTTT
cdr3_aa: CASSPRDRVTGELFF

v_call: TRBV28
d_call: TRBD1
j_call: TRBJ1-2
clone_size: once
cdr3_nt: TGTGCCAGCAGGCCCGGCGGAGGGGGCGCGGGCTATGGCTACACCTTC
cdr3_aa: CASRPGGGGAGYGYTF

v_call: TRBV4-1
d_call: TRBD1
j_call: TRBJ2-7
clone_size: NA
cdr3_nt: TGCGCCAGCAGCGCCCAACAGGGGGTACCCTACGAGCAGTACTTC
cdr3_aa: CASSAQQGVPYEQYF

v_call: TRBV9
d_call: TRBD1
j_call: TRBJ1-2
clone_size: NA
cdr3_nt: TGTGCCAGCAGCCCCGGGACAGGGGGTGGCTACACCTTC
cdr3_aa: CASSPGTGGGYTF

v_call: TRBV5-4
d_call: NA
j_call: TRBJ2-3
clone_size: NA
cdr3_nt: TGTGCCAGCAGCTTGCGGGATACGCAGTATTTT
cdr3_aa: CASSLRDTQYF

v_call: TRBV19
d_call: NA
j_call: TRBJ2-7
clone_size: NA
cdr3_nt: TGTGCCAGTAGTGGGAGCACGGAGTACGAGCAGTACTTC
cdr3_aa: CASSGSTEYEQYF

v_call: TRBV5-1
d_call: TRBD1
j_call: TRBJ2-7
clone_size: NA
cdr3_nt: TGCGCCAGCACGCAGGGGGCGGGCGAGCAGTACTTC
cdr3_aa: CASTQGAGEQYF

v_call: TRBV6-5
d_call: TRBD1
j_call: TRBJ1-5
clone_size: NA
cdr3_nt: TGTGCCAGCAGTTCCCAGGGGGCGGTCAATCAGCCCCAGCATTTT
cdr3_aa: CASSSQGAVNQPQHF

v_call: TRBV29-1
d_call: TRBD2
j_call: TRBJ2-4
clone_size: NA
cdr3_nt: TGCAGCGCCTGGACTAGCGAATACACTCAGTACTTC
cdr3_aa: CSAWTSEYTQYF

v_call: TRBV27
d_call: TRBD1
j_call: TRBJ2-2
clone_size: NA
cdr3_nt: TGTGCCAGCAGTCGGACGGGACAGAGAAACACCGGGGAGCTGTTTTTT
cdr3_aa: CASSRTGQRNTGELFF

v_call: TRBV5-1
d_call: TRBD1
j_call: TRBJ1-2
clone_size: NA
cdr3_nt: TGCGCCAGCAGCTCGACCGGGACAGGGAGCGGCTACACCTTC
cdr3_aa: CASSSTGTGSGYTF

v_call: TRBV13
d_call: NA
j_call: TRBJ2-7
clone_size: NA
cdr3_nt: TGTGCCAGCAGCCATCGGTCTCTTGCCAACGAGCAGTACTTC
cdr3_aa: CASSHRSLANEQYF

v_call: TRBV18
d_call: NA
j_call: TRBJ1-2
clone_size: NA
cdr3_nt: TGTGCCAGCTCACCACCGGCAGGCCCTAACTATGGCTACACCTTC
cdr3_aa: CASSPPAGPNYGYTF

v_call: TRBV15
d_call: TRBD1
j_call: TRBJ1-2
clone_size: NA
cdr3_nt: TGTGCCACCAGCCTCGACAGGGGATATGGCTACACCTTC
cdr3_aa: CATSLDRGYGYTF

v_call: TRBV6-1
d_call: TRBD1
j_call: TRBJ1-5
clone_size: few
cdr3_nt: TGTGCCAGCAGCGGGGCTGGGACAGGGGACCAGCCCCAGCATTTT
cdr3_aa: CASSGAGTGDQPQHF

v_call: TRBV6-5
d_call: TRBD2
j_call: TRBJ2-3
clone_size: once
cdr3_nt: TGTGCCAGCACTTTAAGCGGGATCACAGATACGCAGTATTTT
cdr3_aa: CASTLSGITDTQYF

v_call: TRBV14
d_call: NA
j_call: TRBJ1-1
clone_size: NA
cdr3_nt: TGTGCCAGCAGCCAAGCTCCAGGGAACACTGAAGCTTTCTTT
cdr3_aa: CASSQAPGNTEAFF

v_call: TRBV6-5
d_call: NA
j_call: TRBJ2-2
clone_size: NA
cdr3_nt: TGTGCCAGCAGTTACCTCCGGACAGACACCGGGGAGCTGTTTTTT
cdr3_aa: CASSYLRTDTGELFF

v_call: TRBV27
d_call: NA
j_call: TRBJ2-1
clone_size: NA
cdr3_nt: TGTGCCAGCAGTTTGGGGAGTGAGCAGTTCTTC
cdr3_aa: CASSLGSEQFF

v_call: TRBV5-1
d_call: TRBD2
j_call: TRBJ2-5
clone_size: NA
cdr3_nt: TGCGCCAGCAGCTTTGCGGGAGGGCAAGAGACCCAGTACTTC
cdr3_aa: CASSFAGGQETQYF

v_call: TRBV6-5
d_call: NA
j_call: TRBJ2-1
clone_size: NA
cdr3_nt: TGTGCCAGCAGTTACTCAGGGGGTGGGAGAAATGAGCAGTTCTTC
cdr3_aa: CASSYSGGGRNEQFF

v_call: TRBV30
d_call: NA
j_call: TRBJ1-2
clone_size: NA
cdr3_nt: TGTGCCTGGAGTGTATTGGTCCCCGGGGGACCGCTGAACTATGGCTACACCTTC
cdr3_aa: CAWSVLVPGGPLNYGYTF

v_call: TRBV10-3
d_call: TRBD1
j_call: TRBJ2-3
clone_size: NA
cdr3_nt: TGTGCCATCAGTGAGGGGACAGGGAAGGCAGATACGCAGTATTTT
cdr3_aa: CAISEGTGKADTQYF

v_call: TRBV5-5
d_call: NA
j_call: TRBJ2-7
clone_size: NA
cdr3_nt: TGTGCCAGCAGCTTCCCCCCGGGGGAGCAGTACTTC
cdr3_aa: CASSFPPGEQYF

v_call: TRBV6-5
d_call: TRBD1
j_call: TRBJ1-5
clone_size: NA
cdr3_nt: TGTGCCAGCAGGGAGACAGGGGGCAATCAGCCCCAGCATTTT
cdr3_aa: CASRETGGNQPQHF

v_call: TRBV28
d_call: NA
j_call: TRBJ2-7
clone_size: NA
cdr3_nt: TGTGCCAGCAGTCCATTACTGCCTCGTGTATCCTACGAGCAGTACTTC
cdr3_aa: CASSPLLPRVSYEQYF

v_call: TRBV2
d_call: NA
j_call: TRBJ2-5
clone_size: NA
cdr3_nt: TGTGCCAGCAGTGAAGCTTATACAGGGATCCAAGAGACCCAGTACTTC
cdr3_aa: CASSEAYTGIQETQYF

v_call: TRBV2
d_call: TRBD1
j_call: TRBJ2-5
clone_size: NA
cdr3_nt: TGTGCCAGCAGACTAGGGACAGGTCCACAAGAGACCCAGTACTTC
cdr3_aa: CASRLGTGPQETQYF

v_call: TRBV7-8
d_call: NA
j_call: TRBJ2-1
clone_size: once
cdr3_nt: TGTGCCAGCAGCGGGGACAAGAGCTCCTACAATGAGCAGTTCTTC
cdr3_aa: CASSGDKSSYNEQFF

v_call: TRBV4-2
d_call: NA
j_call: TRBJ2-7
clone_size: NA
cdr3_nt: TGTGCCAGCAGCCAAGTATTCGCGTCTAGCCGACCCTACGAGCAGTACTTC
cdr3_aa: CASSQVFASSRPYEQYF

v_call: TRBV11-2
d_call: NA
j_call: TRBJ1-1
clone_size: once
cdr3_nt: TGTGCCAGCAGCTTATACAGGTTGAACACTGAAGCTTTCTTT
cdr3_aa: CASSLYRLNTEAFF

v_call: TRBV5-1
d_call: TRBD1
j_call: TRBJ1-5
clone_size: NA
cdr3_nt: TGCGCCAGCAGCCCAGGACAGGGTGGACAGCCCCAGCATTTT
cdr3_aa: CASSPGQGGQPQHF

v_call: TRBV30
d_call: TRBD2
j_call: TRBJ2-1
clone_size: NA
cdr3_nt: TGTGCCTGGAGTGTGTCCCAACTAGCGGGATTTCCCAATGAGCAGTTCTTC
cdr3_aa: CAWSVSQLAGFPNEQFF

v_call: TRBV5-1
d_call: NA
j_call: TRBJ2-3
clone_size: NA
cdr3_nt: TGCGCCAGCGGGCAGGGATCAGATACGCAGTATTTT
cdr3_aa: CASGQGSDTQYF

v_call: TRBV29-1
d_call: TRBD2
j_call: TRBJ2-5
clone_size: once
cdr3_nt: TGCAGCGTTGAAAGCGGGGACTACCTGTACCAAGAGACCCAGTACTTC
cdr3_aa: CSVESGDYLYQETQYF

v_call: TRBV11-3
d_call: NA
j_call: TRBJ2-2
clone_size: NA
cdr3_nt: TGTGCCAGCAGCGAGGACTATGGGGGAGGAACCGGGGAGCTGTTTTTT
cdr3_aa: CASSEDYGGGTGELFF

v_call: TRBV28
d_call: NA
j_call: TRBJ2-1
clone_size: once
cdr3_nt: TGTGCCAGCAGACCTCTGATTAGCGCGTACAATGAGCAGTTCTTC
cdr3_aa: CASRPLISAYNEQFF

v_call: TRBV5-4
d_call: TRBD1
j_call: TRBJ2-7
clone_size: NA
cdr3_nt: TGTGCCAGCAGCTTGGGGACAGGGGGAAAGGACGAGCAGTACTTC
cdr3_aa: CASSLGTGGKDEQYF

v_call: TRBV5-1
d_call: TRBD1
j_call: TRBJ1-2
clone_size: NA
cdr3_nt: TGCGCCAGCAGCACTACAGGGGGGACCTATGGCTACACCTTC
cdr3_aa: CASSTTGGTYGYTF

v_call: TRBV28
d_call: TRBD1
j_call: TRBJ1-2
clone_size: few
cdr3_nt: TGTGCAGAAGGGACAGGACCTTATGGCTACACCTTC
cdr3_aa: CAEGTGPYGYTF

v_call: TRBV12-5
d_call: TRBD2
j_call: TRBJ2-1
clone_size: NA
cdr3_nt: TGTGCTAGTGGTTCCGGACTAGCCTTTTACAATGAGCAGTTCTTC
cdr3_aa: CASGSGLAFYNEQFF

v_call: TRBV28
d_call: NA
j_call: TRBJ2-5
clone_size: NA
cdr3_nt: TGTGCCAGCAGTTTCAGCGTACAGGGAGCTCTTAGAGAGACCCAGTACTTC
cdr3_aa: CASSFSVQGALRETQYF

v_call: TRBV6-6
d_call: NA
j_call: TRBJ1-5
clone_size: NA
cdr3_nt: TGTGCCAGCAGTCAAGGGGGTGGCAATCAGCCCCAGCATTTT
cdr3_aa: CASSQGGGNQPQHF

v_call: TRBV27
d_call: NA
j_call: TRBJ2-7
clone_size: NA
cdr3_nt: TGTGCCAGCAGTTTACAAGCAGGGAGGAGCTCCTACGAGCAGTACTTC
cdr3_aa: CASSLQAGRSSYEQYF

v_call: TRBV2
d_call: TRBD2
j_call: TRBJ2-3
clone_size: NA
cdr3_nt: TGTGCCAGCAGGACTAGCGGGGGGGGAGATACGCAGTATTTT
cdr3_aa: CASRTSGGGDTQYF

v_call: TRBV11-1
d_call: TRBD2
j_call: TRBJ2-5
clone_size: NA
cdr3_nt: TGTGCCAGCAGCGGAAGGACTAGCGGAAATCAAGAGACCCAGTACTTC
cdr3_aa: CASSGRTSGNQETQYF

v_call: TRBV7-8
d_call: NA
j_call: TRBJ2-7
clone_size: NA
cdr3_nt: TGTGCCAGCAGCTTAGTGGCTGGCGGTCCCTCCTACGAGCAGTACTTC
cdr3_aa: CASSLVAGGPSYEQYF